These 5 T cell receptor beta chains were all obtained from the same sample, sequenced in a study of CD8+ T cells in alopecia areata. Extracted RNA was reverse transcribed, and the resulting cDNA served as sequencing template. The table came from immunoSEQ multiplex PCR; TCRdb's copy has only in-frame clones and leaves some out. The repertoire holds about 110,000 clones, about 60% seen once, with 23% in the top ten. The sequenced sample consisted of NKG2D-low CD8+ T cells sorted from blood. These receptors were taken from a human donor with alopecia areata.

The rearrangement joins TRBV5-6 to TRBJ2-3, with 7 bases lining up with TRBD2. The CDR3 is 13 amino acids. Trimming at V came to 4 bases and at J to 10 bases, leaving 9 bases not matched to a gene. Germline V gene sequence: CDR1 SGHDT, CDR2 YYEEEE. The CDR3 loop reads CASSPGLGGAQYF. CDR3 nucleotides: TGTGCCAGCAGCCCAGGACTAGGAGGAGCGCAGTATTTT. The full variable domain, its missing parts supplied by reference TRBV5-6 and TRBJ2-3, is DAGVTQSPTHLIKTRGQQVTLRCSPKSGHDTVSWYQQALGQGPQFIFQYYEEEERQRGNFPDRFSGHQFPNYSSELNVNALLLGDSALYLCASSPGLGGAQYFGPGTRLTVL.

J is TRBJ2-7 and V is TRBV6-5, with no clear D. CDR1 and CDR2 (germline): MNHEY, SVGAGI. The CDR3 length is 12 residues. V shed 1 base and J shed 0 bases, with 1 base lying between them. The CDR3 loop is CASSYFSYEQYF. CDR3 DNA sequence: TGTGCCAGCAGTTACTTCTCCTACGAGCAGTACTTC.

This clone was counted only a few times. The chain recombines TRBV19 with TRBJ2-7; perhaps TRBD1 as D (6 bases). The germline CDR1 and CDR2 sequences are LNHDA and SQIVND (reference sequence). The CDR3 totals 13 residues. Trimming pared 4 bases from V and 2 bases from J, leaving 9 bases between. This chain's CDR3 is CASSRGGAYEQYF. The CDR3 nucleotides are TGTGCCAGTAGTAGAGGGGGAGCCTACGAGCAGTACTTC.

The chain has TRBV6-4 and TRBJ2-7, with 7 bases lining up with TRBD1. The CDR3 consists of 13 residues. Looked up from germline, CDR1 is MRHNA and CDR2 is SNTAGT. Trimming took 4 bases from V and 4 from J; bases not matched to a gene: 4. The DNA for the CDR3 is TGTGCCAGCAGTGCAGGGGGAACATACGAGCAGTACTTC. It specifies CASSAGGTYEQYF.

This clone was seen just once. The CDR3 here is CASRLQGLLNTGELFF. The CDR3 nucleotides read TGTGCCAGCAGATTACAGGGGTTGTTGAACACCGGGGAGCTGTTTTTT. The chain recombines TRBV27 with TRBJ2-2, with 7 bases aligning to TRBD1. The CDR3 runs to 16 residues. The V and J ends lost 6 bases and 1 base, in that order; junction bases with no gene match: 8. The germline gives CDR1 MNHEY, CDR2 SMNVEV (reference sequence).